A selection of T cell receptor beta chains follows, all from one sample in a study of control samples from healthy donors and cancer patients. Clones were read by immunoSEQ multiplex PCR, and TCRdb kept only the in-frame ones, dropping some. The sample shows under 150,000 clones, less than 90% of them seen only once. Sequencing was done on a sample of blood. Receptor source: a woman aged 25 to 39 in good health. Both conserved end residues are part of each CDR3. A D gene is named only where the DNA matches it firmly. The listing skips clone size in some rows; elsewhere it reads once, few, many or a size class.

D	V	J	size	DNA	CDR3
-	TRBV4-1	TRBJ2-1	-	TGCGCCAGCAGCCAAGAAAGTGTGGGTGCGAATGAGCAGTTCTTC	CASSQESVGANEQFF
-	TRBV28	TRBJ2-3	-	TGTGCCAGCAGTCTCGGGGTTAGCGGAGAGAATACGCAGTATTTT	CASSLGVSGENTQYF
-	TRBV7-8	TRBJ2-1	-	TGTGCCAGCAGCCGTGCCCTCCCCGAGAGCTCCTACAATGAGCAGTTCTTC	CASSRALPESSYNEQFF
-	TRBV12-3/TRBV12-4	TRBJ2-7	-	TGTGCCAGCAGCACAGGGTTCCACGAGCAGTACTTC	CASSTGFHEQYF
TRBD1	TRBV5-1	TRBJ2-1	-	TGCGCCAGCAGCTTGGGGACAGGGGAGGGCGAGCAGTTCTTC	CASSLGTGEGEQFF
-	TRBV9	TRBJ2-5	-	TGTGCCAGCAGCATCTCCGACGGGGGCCAAGAGACCCAGTACTTC	CASSISDGGQETQYF
TRBD2	TRBV28	TRBJ2-7	-	TGTGCCAGCAGTCCAATAATAGCGGGAGGCTACTACGAGCAGTACTTC	CASSPIIAGGYYEQYF
TRBD2	TRBV7-2	TRBJ2-2	-	TGTGCCAGCAGCTCCAGCGGGAACTCCGGGGAGCTGTTTTTT	CASSSSGNSGELFF
TRBD1	TRBV18	TRBJ1-1	-	TGTGCCAGCTCACCACCCGGGACAGGGATCGACACTGAAGCTTTCTTT	CASSPPGTGIDTEAFF
TRBD2	TRBV6-5	TRBJ2-1	-	TGTGCCAGCAGTTGGGGACTAGAGGAATACAATGAGCAGTTCTTC	CASSWGLEEYNEQFF
TRBD1	TRBV5-4	TRBJ1-2	once	TGTGCCAGCAGCTTGGGCCGGGGGACAGTCTATGGCTACACCTTC	CASSLGRGTVYGYTF
-	TRBV28	TRBJ1-1	-	TGTGCCAGCAGCACCCCCTGGGACACTGAAGCTTTCTTT	CASSTPWDTEAFF
-	TRBV19	TRBJ1-6	-	TGTGCCAGTAGTATGGGGACCGCTGCTGCTAATTCACCCCTCCACTTT	CASSMGTAAANSPLHF
TRBD2	TRBV13	TRBJ2-1	-	TGTGCCAGCAGCCCCCCGGGGACTAGCGGGAGGCGGAGGTATGAGCAGTTCTTC	CASSPPGTSGRRRYEQFF
-	TRBV28	TRBJ1-5	-	TGTGCCAGCAGTGACACAGGGTATCAACCCCAGCATTTT	CASSDTGYQPQHF
-	TRBV5-4	TRBJ2-7	-	TGTGCCAGCAGCTTGCCGACTGAGGCCTTTTACGAGCAGTACTTC	CASSLPTEAFYEQYF
-	TRBV28	TRBJ2-7	-	TGTGCCAGCAGTGGCGGATACGAGCAGTACTTC	CASSGGYEQYF
-	TRBV18	TRBJ1-1	-	TGTGCCAGCTCACCGGCCGTAAAGGAGAACACTGAAGCTTTCTTT	CASSPAVKENTEAFF
TRBD1	TRBV29-1	TRBJ2-7	once	TGCAGCGTTGCACCGACAGGGGGCTACGAGCAGTACTTC	CSVAPTGGYEQYF
-	TRBV6-6	TRBJ2-5	-	TGTGCCAGCAGCCGAGGGGACTCCAAAGAGACCCAGTACTTC	CASSRGDSKETQYF
-	TRBV5-4	TRBJ1-3	-	TGTGCCAGCAGCTTGACAGGGAGCTCTGGAAACACCATATATTTT	CASSLTGSSGNTIYF
-	TRBV7-9	TRBJ1-2	-	TGTGCCAGCAGCTTAGAAGACAGTGCGAACTATGGCTACACCTTC	CASSLEDSANYGYTF
-	TRBV5-1	TRBJ2-3	-	TGCGCCAGCAGCCGGGATACAGATACGCAGTATTTT	CASSRDTDTQYF